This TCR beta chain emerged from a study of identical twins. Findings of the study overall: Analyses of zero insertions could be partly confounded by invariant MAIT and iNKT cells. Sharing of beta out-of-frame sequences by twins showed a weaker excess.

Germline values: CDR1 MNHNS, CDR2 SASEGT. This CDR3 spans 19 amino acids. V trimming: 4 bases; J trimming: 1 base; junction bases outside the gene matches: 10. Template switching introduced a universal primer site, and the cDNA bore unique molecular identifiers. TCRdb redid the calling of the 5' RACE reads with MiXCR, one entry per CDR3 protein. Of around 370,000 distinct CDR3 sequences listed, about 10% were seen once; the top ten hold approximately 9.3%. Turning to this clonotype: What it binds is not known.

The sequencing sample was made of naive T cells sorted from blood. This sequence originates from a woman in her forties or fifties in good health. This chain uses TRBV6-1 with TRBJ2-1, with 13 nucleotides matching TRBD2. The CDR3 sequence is CASSVRLAGGERSYNEQFF. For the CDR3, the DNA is TGTGCCAGCAGTGTAAGACTAGCGGGAGGCGAGAGATCCTACAATGAGCAGTTCTTC.